This T cell receptor (beta chain) was recorded in a study of T cell repertoires in cytomegalovirus infection. In the study overall: Both a matching HLA type and CMV infection were indicated by public TCR beta signatures.

General study findings and limits: Summed frequency of shared TCR beta families picked out CMV carriers who also had the relevant HLA.

TCRdb processed the reads anew with MiXCR; each CDR3 protein has one entry. The sample has some 220,000 distinct CDR3 sequences; around 6.4% are singletons. The CDR3 contains 15 residues. V shed 4 bases and J shed 7 bases, with 20 bases lying between them. CDR1 is MNHNY, CDR2 SVGAGI, per germline (reference sequence). This clonotype was counted at least ten times. Its antigen is as yet unknown. This receptor was obtained from a human donor in good health (CMV status not recorded). Some clones in this sample may be carry-over from other donors' samples. Material: PBMCs. The rearrangement uses TRBV6-6 and TRBJ2-7; D might be TRBD1 (5 bases). CDR3 sequence reads: CASSSFQTVPWEQYF. The CDR3 DNA is TGTGCCAGCAGTTCCTTTCAGACAGTTCCCTGGGAGCAGTACTTC.